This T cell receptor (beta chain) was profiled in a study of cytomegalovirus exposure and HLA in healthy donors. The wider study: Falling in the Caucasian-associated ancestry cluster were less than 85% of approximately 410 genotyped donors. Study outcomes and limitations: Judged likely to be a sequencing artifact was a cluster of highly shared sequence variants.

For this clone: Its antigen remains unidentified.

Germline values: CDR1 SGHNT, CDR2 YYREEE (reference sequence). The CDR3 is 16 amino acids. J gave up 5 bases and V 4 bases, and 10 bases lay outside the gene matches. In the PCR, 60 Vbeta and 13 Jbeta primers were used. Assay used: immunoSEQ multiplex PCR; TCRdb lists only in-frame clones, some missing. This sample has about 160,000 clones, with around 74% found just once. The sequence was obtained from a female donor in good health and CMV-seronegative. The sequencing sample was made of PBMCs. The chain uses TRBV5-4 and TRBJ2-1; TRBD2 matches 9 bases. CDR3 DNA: TGTGCCAGCAGCATGAAGACTAGCGGCACGAACAATGAGCAGTTCTTC. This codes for CASSMKTSGTNNEQFF.